The TCR beta chain under discussion was sequenced for a study of persistence of HIV-infected CD4 T cells (dated by TCRdb to 2020 to 2021). At the level of the whole study: The median time the participants had spent on suppressive ART was over 7 years. Peripheral blood samples of up to about 180 mL were taken at multiple time points, with the exception of a couple of participants who underwent leukapheresis at a single time point. CMV- and HIV-1 Gag-responding CD4+ T cells were isolated from ART-treated individuals so that antigen-driven clonal expansion of HIV-1-infected cells could be examined. Proviral sequencing was used to assess clonality among infected cells, whereas TCRbeta sequencing gauged the clonality of all cells within each sorted population. For the TCR cluster analysis across participants, 8 or 9 participants were included for CMV and about seven participants for Gag. Study-level results and caveats: The study involved few individuals and tested only a limited range of antigens. Significantly lower TCRbeta richness was observed in CMV- and Gag-responding cells than in anti-CD3/anti-CD28-responding cells, and higher oligoclonality was observed in CMV-responding cells than in CD3/CD28-stimulated and Gag-responding cells. Within the same sorted populations, TCR oligoclonality correlated with proviral oligoclonality. Enrichment of degenerate expanded CDR3beta sequences was found in antigen-responding cells, suggesting convergent selection of CD4+ responses to CMV and Gag. Bulk TCR analyses could not be restricted to the rare CMV-responding cells that actually carried HIV-1 proviruses.

V is shortened by 7 bases, J by 2 bases, and the region joining them spans 15 bases. Inclusive of the bounding cysteine and phenylalanine, the CDR3 is 15 residues long. Solely the CDR3 DNA is kept, with 45 bases framed from the first base. For CDR1 and CDR2, the germline V gene (reference sequence) lists MNHNY and SVGAGI. According to the study, the label for this sample's treatment or condition signals: suppressive antiretroviral therapy. A pool of overlapping HIV-1 Gag 15-mer peptides, at roughly 1 ug per peptide per mL, was used to stimulate the cells. Sorting of responding CD4+ T cells was based on upregulation of both CD40 ligand and CD69. Participants were HIV-1-infected adults who started suppressive ART during chronic infection. Participants had undetectable plasma HIV-1 RNA below 50 copies/mL for at least 4 years. To be included, a participant needed positive CMV serology and a CD4+ T cell count above 400 cells/uL. Before stimulation, PBMCs were isolated using density centrifugation and then depleted of CD8+ T cells. For approximately 20 hours, the CD8-depleted PBMCs were stimulated with anti-CD28/CD49d costimulation, a CD40-blocking antibody, and enfuvirtide to prevent new infections. Cell sorting was done on a Beckman Coulter MoFlo Legacy or XDP sorter, and dead cells were excluded with propidium iodide. The QIAamp DNA Mini Kit was used for genomic DNA extraction from samples above one million cells, and the Quick-DNA Microprep Kit was used otherwise.

Notes on this clone: The antigen it binds to is not known. Base qualities are not recorded, but no much larger clone differs from it by a single base.

The immunoSEQ hsTCRB assay version 4, run in survey mode, was used to sequence TCRbeta repertoires from genomic DNA. Genomic DNA was diluted to around 10 ng/uL, using up to 1 ug per sample for TCRbeta sequencing. For the original study's pipeline: TCRbeta data were analyzed in ImmunoSeq Analyzer 3.0, with diversity computed on productive nucleotide rearrangements. Using the Immunarch R package, the improved Chao index served to estimate lower-bound TCR diversity and the Gini coefficient served to estimate clonality. Different nucleotide rearrangements encoding the same CDR3beta amino acid sequence were counted as distinct clonotypes. Differential abundance analysis found TCRbeta sequences that were significantly enriched in antigen-responding cells compared with anti-CD3/anti-CD28-activated cells. GLIPH2 clustered TCRs by predicted peptide-MHC specificity, both within individual participants and across merged participant data sets. Drawn from immuneACCESS, this table holds only the in-frame rearrangements with V and J called that TCRdb kept. Clones are partly lost; checked studies trace under half to an unresolved V gene and leave the rest unexplained. That table gives V, J and clone size, and the DNA gave D and trimming. For this sample the table gives about 25,000 clones, of which over 65% were detected only once. Together, the top ten hold around 1.8% of the sample.

This sequence originates from an adult man with HIV who was CMV-seropositive. The chain joins TRBV6-6 to TRBJ1-5; the D gene is possibly TRBD1, with 5 bases matching. Sequences were derived from CD4+ T cells sorted from PBMCs after 18-hour stimulation, sampled from a patient who received antiretroviral therapy. The cell subset or site label here, explained by the study, means: CD40L+CD69+ CD4 T cells responding to HIV-1 Gag peptides. The DNA is as follows: TGTGCCAGCAAATCCTCAGGGAACGGCAATCAGCCCCAGCATTTT. Translated, it gives CASKSSGNGNQPQHF.